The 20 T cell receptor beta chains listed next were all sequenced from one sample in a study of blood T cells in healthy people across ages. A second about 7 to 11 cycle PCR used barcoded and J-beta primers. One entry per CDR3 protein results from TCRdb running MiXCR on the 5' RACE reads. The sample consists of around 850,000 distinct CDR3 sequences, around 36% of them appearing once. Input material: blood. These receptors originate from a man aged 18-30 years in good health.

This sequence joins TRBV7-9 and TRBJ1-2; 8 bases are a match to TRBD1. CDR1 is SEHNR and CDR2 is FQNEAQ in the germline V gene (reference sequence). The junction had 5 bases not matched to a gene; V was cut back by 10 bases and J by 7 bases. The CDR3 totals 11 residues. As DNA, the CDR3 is TGTGCCACCGGACAGGGCTTTGGCTACACCTTC. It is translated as CATGQGFGYTF.

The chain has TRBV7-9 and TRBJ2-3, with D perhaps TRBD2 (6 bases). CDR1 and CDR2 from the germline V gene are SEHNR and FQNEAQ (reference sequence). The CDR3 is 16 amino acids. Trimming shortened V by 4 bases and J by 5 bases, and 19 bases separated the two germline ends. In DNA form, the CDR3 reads TGTGCCAGCAGCTCGACTGGCGGGGACCGATTAGATACGCAGTATTTT. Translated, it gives CASSSTGGDRLDTQYF.

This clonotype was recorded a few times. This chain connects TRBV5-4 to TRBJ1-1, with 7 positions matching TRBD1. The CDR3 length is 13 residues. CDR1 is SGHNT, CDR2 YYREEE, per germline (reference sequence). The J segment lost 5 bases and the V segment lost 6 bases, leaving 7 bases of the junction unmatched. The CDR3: CASTWDRGTEAFF. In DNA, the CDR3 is TGTGCCAGCACCTGGGACAGAGGGACTGAAGCTTTCTTT. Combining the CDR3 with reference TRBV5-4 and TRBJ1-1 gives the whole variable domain ETGVTQSPTHLIKTRGQQVTLRCSSQSGHNTVSWYQQALGQGPQFIFQYYREEENGRGNFPPRFSGLQFPNYSSELNVNALELDDSALYLCASTWDRGTEAFFGQGTRLTVV.

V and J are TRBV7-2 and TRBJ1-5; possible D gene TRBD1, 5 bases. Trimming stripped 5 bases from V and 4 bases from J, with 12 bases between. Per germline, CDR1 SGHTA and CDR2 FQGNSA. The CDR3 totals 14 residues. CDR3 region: CASSPTELNQPQHF. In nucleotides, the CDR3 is TGTGCCAGCAGCCCGACAGAGCTTAATCAGCCCCAGCATTTT.

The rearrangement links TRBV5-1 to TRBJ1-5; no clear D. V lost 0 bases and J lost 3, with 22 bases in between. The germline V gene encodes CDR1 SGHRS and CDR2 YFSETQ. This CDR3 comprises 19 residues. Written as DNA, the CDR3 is TGCGCCAGCAGCTTGGAGGGCCGAGGACGTGATGGGGACAATCAGCCCCAGCATTTT. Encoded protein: CASSLEGRGRDGDNQPQHF.

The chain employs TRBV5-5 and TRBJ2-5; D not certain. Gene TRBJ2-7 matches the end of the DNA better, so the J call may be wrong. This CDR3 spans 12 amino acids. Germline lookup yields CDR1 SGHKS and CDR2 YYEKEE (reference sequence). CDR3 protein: CASSLVGCEQYF. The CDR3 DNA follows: TGTGCCAGCAGCTTGGTCGGATGCGAGCAGTACTTC.

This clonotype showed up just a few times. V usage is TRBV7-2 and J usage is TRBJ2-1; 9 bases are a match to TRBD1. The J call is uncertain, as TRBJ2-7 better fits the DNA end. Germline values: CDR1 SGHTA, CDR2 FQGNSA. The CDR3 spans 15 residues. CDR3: CASSPGQGFYNEQYF. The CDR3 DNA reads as TGTGCCAGCAGCCCGGGACAGGGATTCTACAATGAGCAGTACTTC.

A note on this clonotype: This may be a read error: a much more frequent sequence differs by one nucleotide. The CDR3 coding sequence is TGTGCCTGCAAGGAGCGCTCGGCGTACAATGAGCAGTTCTTC. It specifies CACKERSAYNEQFF. The rearrangement links TRBV2 to TRBJ2-1; D is unresolved. The V end lost 11 bases, the J end lost 4 bases, and 18 bases lay between the germline ends. The CDR3 is 14 amino acids. Per the germline V gene, CDR1 is SNHLY and CDR2 is FYNNEI.

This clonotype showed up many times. In DNA form, the CDR3 reads TGCAGTGCTGAAAGGACTAGCGGGAGTACAGATACGCAGTATTTT. Translated, it gives CSAERTSGSTDTQYF. The rearrangement joins TRBV20-1 to TRBJ2-3, with TRBD2 matching 13 bases. Unmatched junction bases numbered 5, after V lost 5 bases and J lost 3 bases. From germline, CDR1 is DFQATT and CDR2 SNEGSKA (reference sequence). This CDR3 comprises 15 residues.

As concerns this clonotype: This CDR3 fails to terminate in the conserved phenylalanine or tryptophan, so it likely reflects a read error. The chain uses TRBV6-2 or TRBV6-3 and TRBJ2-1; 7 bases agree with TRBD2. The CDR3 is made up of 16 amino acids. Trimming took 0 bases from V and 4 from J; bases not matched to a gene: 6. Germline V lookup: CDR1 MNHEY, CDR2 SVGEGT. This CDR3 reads CASSYSGLKSYNEQFL. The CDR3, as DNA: TGTGCCAGCAGTTACTCGGGACTAAAATCATACAATGAGCAGTTCTTA.

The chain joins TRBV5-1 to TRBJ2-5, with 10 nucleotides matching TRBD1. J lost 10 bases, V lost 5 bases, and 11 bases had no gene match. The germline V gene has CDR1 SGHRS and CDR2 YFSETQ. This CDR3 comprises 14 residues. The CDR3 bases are TGCGCCAGCAGACTGACAGGGGGCGAAATCGACCAGTACTTC. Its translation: CASRLTGGEIDQYF. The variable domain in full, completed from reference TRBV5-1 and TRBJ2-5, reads KAGVTQTPRYLIKTRGQQVTLSCSPISGHRSVSWYQQTPGQGLQFLFEYFSETQRNKGNFPGRFSGRQFSNSRSEMNVSTLELGDSALYLCASRLTGGEIDQYFGPGTRLLVL.

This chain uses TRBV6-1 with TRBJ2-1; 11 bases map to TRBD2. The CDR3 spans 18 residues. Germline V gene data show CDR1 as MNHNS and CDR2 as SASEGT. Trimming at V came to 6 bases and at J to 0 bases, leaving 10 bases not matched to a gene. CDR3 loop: CASRPGTSGGSSYNEQFF. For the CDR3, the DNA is TGTGCCAGCAGGCCCGGGACTAGCGGAGGAAGCTCCTACAATGAGCAGTTCTTC.

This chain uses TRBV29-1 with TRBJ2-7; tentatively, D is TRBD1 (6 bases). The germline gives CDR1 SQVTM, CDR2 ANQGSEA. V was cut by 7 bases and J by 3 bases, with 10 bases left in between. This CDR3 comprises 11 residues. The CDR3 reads CSALDSYEQYF. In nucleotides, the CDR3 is TGCAGCGCCCTGGACAGCTACGAGCAGTACTTC.

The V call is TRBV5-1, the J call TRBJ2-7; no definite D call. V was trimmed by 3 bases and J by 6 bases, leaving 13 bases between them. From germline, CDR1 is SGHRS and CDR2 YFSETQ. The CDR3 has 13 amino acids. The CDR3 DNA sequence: TGCGCCAGCAGCTCGCACGTCGGCGGCGAGCAGTACTTC. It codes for CASSSHVGGEQYF.

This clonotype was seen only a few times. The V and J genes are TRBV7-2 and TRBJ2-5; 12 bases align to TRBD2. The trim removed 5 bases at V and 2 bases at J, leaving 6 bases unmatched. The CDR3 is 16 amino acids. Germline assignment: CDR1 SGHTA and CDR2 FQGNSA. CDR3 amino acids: CASSPWTSGVQETQYF. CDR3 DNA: TGTGCCAGCAGCCCTTGGACTAGCGGGGTACAAGAGACCCAGTACTTC.

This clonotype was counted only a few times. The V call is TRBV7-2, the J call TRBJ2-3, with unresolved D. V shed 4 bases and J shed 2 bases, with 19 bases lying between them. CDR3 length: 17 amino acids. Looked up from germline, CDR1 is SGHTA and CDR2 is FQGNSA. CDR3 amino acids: CASSSQVFPSPTDTQYF. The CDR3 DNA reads TGTGCCAGCAGCTCCCAAGTCTTCCCTTCCCCCACAGATACGCAGTATTTT.

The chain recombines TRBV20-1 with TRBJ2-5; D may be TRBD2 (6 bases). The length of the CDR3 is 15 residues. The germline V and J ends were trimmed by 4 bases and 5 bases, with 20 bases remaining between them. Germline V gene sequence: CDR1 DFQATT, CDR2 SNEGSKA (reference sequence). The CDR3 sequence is CSATVGLGIEETQYF. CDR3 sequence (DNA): TGCAGTGCTACAGTGGGACTGGGGATCGAGGAGACCCAGTACTTC.

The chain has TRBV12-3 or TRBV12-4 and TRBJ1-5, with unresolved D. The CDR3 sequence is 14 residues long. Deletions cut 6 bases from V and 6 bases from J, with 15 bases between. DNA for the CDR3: TGTGCCAGCAGGTTGGGCATCGAAGTTCAGCCCCAGCATTTT. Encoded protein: CASRLGIEVQPQHF.

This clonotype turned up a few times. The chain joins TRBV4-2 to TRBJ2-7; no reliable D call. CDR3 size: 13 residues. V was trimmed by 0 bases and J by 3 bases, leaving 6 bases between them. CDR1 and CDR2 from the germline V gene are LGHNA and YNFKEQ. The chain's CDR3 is CASSQEVYYEQYF. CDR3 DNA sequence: TGTGCCAGCAGCCAAGAGGTGTACTACGAGCAGTACTTC.

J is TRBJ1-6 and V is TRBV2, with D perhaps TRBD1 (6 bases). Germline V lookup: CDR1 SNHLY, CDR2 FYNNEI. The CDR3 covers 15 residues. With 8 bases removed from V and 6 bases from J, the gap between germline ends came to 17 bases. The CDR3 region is CASPTGTSANSPLHF. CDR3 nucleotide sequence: TGTGCCAGCCCGACCGGGACATCGGCTAATTCACCCCTCCACTTT.